This T cell receptor beta chain stems from a study of vaccination and CD4 T cells after COVID-19. As for the study in general: Overlapping spike pools from SARS-CoV-2 and HCoV-NL63, HCoV-OC43 and HCoV-229E served as culture stimuli.

Study-level points and caveats: Median approximately 90% of reactive clones detected in convalescent patients emerged only post-vaccination.

The Oncomine TCR Beta short-read assay sequenced DNA from cultured CD4+ T cells. MiXCR was run by TCRdb on the PCR reads, yielding one entry per CDR3 protein. In the table there are almost 20,000 distinct CDR3 sequences, under 70% of which are singletons. The treatment denotes: roughly 11-day PBMC culture with coronavirus spike peptide pools or control peptides (ViraFEST assay). As for this clonotype: Its antigen is not identified.

The source material was CD4+ T cells from blood, cultured in vitro. The sequence was collected from a human donor who had recovered from COVID-19.

The CDR3 DNA follows: TGTGCCAGCAGTCGGACAGACGCCCAGCGTCAGCCCCAGCATTTT. Its translation is CASSRTDAQRQPQHF. The rearrangement joins TRBV27 to TRBJ1-5; perhaps TRBD1 as D (6 bases). CDR1 and CDR2 from the germline V gene are MNHEY and SMNVEV (reference sequence). V lost 5 bases to trimming and J lost 6 bases, with 17 bases between them. The CDR3 runs 15 residues.